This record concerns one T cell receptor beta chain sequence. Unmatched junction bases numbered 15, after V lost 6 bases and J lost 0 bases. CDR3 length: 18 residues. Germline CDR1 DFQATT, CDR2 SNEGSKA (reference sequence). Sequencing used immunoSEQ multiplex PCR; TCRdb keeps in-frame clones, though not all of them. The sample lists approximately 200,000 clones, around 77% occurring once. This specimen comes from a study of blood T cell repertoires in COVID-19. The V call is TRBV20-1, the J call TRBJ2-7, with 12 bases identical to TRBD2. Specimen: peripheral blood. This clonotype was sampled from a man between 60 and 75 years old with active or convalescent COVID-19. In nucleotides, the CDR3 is TGCAGTGCCAGTGGTGGAGGACTAGCGGGAACAAGCTCCTACGAGCAGTACTTC. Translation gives CSASGGGLAGTSSYEQYF.